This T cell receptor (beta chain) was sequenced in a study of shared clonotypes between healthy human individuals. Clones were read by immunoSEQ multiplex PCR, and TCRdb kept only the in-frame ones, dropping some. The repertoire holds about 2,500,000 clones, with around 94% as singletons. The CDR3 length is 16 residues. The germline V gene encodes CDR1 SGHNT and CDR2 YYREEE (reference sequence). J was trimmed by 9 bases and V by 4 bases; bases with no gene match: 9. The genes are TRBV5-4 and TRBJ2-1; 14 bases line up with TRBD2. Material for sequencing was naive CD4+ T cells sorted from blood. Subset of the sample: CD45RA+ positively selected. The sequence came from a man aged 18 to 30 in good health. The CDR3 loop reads CASSPPTSGGAREQFF. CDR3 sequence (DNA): TGTGCCAGCAGCCCCCCGACTAGCGGGGGGGCTCGTGAGCAGTTCTTC.